This T cell receptor (beta chain) was observed in a study of Graves' ophthalmopathy and Graves' hyperthyroidism (dated by TCRdb to the late 2010s). Background on the whole study: Peripheral blood was collected at initial diagnosis, prior to any treatment. After sampling, hyperthyroidism patients received methimazole starting at 30 mg daily, and ophthalmopathy patients received high-dose intravenous methylprednisolone. In more than 5 hyperthyroidism patients, the T-cell repertoire of thyroid tissue was compared with the T-cell repertoire of blood. In total, 135 blood samples were TCR-sequenced: fewer than 50 ophthalmopathy, some 75 hyperthyroidism and approximately 17 hyperthyroidism-to-ophthalmopathy patients. The study used signatures of the TCR beta repertoire to tell Graves' ophthalmopathy apart from Graves' hyperthyroidism and to predict which patients would progress to ophthalmopathy. An independent validation cohort was composed of 18 to 20 hyperthyroidism patients and more than 15 patients who later progressed from hyperthyroidism to ophthalmopathy. To explore V-J signatures distinguishing ophthalmopathy from hyperthyroidism, a discovery set of more than 95 patients (about 44 ophthalmopathy, around 55 stable hyperthyroidism) was enrolled.

Via the germline V gene, CDR1 is KGHSH and CDR2 LQKENI. V drops 1 base and J drops 9 bases, leaving 10 bases in between. From cysteine to phenylalanine, the CDR3 is 12 amino acids long. The read is trimmed to its CDR3 DNA, 36 bases read in frame from base 1. A patient counted as having stable hyperthyroidism if there was no progression to ophthalmopathy within 18 months of follow-up. Patients with hyperthyroidism were aged 18 to 65 years, had been newly diagnosed, and had a disease duration of less than 2 months. Patients with other autoimmune diseases, uncontrolled infections, pregnancy or lactation were excluded. Clinical symptoms, serum thyroxine, TRAb, thyroid ultrasound and orbital computed tomography formed the basis of the diagnosis. Using Ficoll-Paque density gradient centrifugation, PBMCs were isolated from about 9.4 ml of fresh peripheral blood. Total RNA was extracted using Trizol reagent, and RNA quality was checked on an Agilent 2100 Bioanalyzer.

For repertoire sequencing, TCR beta CDR3 regions were amplified from RNA transcripts. The first round was an RT-PCR using HTBI primers with the Qiagen OneStep RT-PCR kit, and this first round was followed by a second-round multiplex PCR, then size selection and purification. Libraries were sequenced paired-end with 100 bp reads on an Illumina HiSeq2000. Under the source paper's analysis protocol: SOAPnuke was used to process the reads, removing any read that contained adapters or uncalled bases, had a mean Phred below 15, or lacked an exact match to the constant primer or identifier. COPE v1.2.5 was used to merge high-quality paired reads. Unique nucleotide sequences were defined as clonotypes and aligned to IMGT TRB V, D and J references using MiTCR v1.1. Analysis was restricted to V-J combinations with a frequency above 0.0001, which covered about 99% of repertoires. For each V-J combination, a TCR clonal expansion and chaos score was defined as the ratio of F50 clonal expansion to chaos observed in the TCRdist matrix. Welch's t-statistics and random forest were used to reduce features to about a dozen V-J combinations, which were fed into a naive Bayes classifier. The Morisita-Horn index was used to measure how similar the thyroid and blood repertoires were. TCRdb ran its own pipeline on the public reads, namely fastp trimming at Q25 and MiXCR clone calling, and kept in-frame beta chains. Here each entry gathers all rows of one CDR3 protein and keeps the most common genes and DNA. Clone size and V and J calls follow TCRdb, not the original study. This sample comprises about 370,000 distinct CDR3 sequences, about 18% of them detected only once. Of the sample, approximately 2.4% falls within the top ten clones.

The research as a whole found: The 13-signature model separated ophthalmopathy from stable hyperthyroidism with roughly 90% sensitivity and approximately 81% specificity in cross-validation, and 80%/75% in the test set. In validation, the model predicted ophthalmopathy progression with over 60% sensitivity and approximately 75% specificity; some 13 predicted patients were CT-confirmed with GO in a median of about 6.1 months. Most expanded thyroid clonotypes with frequency above 0.001 were also detected in blood, suggesting blood repertoires may reflect the thyroid immune response. No statistical method was used to set the sample size in advance, and the investigators knew which group each participant was assigned to.

Worth noting for this clonotype: Its antigen is currently not known. Per-nucleotide qualities are absent, and no much larger clonotype sits a single base away.

The source material was peripheral blood. The clonotype comes from an adult woman with stable Graves' hyperthyroidism. The chain was built from TRBV18 and TRBJ2-7; the D gene identity is not certain. The nucleotide sequence reads as follows: TGTGCCAGCTCACCACAGACGGCGAGGCAGTACTTC. Translation gives CASSPQTARQYF.